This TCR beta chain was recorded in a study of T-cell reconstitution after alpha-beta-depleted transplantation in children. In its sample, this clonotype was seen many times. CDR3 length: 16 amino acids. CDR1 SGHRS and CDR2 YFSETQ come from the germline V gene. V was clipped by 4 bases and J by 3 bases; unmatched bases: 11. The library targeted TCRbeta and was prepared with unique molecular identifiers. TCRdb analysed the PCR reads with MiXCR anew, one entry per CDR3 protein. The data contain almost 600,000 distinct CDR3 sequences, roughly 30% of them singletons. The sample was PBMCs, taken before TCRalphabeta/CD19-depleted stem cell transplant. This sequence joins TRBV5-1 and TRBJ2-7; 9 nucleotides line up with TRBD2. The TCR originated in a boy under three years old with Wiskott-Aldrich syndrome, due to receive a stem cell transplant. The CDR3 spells CASSKNSGSTIYEQYF. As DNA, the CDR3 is TGCGCCAGCAGCAAAAATAGCGGGAGTACCATCTACGAGCAGTACTTC.